The T cell receptor (beta chain) described here comes from a study of blood T cell repertoires in COVID-19. Trimming stripped 11 bases from V and 4 bases from J, with 15 bases between. The CDR3 loop spans 13 amino acids. CDR1 and CDR2 from the germline V gene are MNHEY and SVGAGI. Here immunoSEQ multiplex PCR was the method, and the copy in TCRdb shows in-frame clones only, minus some. The sample carries 400,000 to 550,000 clones, roughly 85% recorded once. The V gene is TRBV6-5, the J gene TRBJ1-5; D is unresolved. Sequencing was performed on PBMCs or T cells enriched from blood (not recorded which). The receptor's source is a woman between 18 and 30 years old with acute COVID-19. CDR3 bases: TGTGCCGCCCAGGAAAGGTTTAATCAGCCCCAGCATTTT. This sequence encodes CAAQERFNQPQHF.